The source of this T cell receptor beta chain is a study of tumor-infiltrating lymphocytes in localized non-small cell lung cancer. Across the whole study: Patients included smokers and never-smokers with various histologies, some sampled after neoadjuvant chemotherapy. Each patient gave resected tumor and non-adjacent uninvolved lung tissue. Notes on the study in general: No T-cell fraction difference was seen between IM1 and IM2 tumors.

This clone was seen a few times. The antigen remains unidentified. After removal of 7 bases from V and 6 bases from J, the junction contained 12 bases not matched to a gene. CDR1 SGHNT and CDR2 YENEEA come from the germline V gene. This CDR3 has 15 residues. TCRdb keeps only in-frame clones here, not all; method: immunoSEQ multiplex PCR. The sample has more than 2,500 clones, about three quarters seen once. The TCR originated in a human donor with non-small cell lung cancer. The V and J genes are TRBV11-3 and TRBJ2-5, with TRBD2 identical over 9 bases. The source material was uninvolved lung tissue not adjacent to the tumor. In DNA form, the CDR3 reads TGTGCCAGCACCTTCGGGCTAGCGGGAAGTCAGACCCAGTACTTC. This encodes CASTFGLAGSQTQYF.